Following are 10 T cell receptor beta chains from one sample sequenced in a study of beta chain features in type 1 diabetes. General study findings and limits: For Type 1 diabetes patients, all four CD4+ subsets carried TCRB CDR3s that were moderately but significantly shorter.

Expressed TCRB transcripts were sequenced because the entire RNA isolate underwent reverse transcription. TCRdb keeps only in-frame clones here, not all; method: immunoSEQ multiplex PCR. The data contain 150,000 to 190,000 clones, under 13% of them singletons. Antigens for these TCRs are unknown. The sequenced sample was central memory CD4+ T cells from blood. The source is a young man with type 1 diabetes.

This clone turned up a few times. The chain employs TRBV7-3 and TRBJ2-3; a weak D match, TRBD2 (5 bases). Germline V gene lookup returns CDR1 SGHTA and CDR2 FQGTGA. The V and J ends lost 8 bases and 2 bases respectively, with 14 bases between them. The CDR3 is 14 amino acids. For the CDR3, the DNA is TGTGCCAGCGCCCCGGGAATGGCCACAGATACGCAGTATTTT. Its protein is CASAPGMATDTQYF.

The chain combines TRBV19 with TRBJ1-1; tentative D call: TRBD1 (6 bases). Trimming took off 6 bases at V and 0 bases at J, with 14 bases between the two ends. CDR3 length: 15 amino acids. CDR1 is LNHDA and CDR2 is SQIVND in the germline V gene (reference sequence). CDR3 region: CASRIQGRLNTEAFF. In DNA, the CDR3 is TGTGCCAGTAGGATACAGGGTCGCTTGAACACTGAAGCTTTCTTT.

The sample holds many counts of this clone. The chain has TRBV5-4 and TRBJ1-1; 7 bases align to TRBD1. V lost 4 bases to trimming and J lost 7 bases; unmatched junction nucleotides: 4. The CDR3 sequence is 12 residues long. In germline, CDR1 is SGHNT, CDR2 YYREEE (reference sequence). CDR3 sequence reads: CASSEGQNEAFF. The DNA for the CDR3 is TGTGCCAGCAGCGAGGGACAGAATGAAGCTTTCTTT.

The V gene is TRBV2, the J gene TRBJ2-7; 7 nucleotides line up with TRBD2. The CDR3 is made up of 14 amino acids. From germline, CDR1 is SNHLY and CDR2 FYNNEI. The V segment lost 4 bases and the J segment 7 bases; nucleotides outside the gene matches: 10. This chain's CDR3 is CASSGVTSAGEQYF. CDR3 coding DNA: TGTGCCAGCAGTGGTGTCACTAGCGCGGGGGAGCAGTACTTC.

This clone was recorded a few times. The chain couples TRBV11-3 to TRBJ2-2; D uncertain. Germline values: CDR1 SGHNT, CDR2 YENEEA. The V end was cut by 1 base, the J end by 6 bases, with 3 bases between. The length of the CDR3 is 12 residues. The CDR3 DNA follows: TGTGCCAGCAGCTTAGCCGCCGGGGAGCTGTTTTTT. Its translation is CASSLAAGELFF. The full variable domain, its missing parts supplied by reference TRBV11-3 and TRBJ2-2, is EAGVVQSPRYKIIEKKQPVAFWCNPISGHNTLYWYLQNLGQGPELLIRYENEEAVDDSQLPKDRFSAERLKGVDSTLKIQPAELGDSAVYLCASSLAAGELFFGEGSRLTVL.

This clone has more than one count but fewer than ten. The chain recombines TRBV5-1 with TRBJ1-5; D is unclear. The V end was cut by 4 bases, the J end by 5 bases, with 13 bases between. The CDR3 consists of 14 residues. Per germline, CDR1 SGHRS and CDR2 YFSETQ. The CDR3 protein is CASSPHEGDQPQHF. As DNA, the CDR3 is TGCGCCAGCAGCCCCCATGAGGGCGATCAGCCCCAGCATTTT.

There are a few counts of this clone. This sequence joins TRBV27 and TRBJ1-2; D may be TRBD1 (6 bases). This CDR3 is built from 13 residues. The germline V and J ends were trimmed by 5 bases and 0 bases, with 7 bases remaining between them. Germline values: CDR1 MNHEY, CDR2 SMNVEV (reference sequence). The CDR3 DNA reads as TGTGCCAGCAGTCAGGGGTCTAACTATGGCTACACCTTC. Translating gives CASSQGSNYGYTF.

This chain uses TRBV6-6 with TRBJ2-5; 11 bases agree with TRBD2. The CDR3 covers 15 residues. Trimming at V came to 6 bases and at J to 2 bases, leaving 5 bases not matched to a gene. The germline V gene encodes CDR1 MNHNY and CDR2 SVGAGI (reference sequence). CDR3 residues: CASRGTSGGQETQYF. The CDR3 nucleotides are TGTGCCAGCAGGGGGACTAGCGGAGGTCAAGAGACCCAGTACTTC.

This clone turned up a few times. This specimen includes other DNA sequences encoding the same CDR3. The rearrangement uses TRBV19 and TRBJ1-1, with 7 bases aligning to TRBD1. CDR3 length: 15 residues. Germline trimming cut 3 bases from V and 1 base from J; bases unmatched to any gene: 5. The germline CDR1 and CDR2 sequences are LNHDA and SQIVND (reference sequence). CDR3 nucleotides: TGTGCCAGTAGTATCAGAGGGACAGCGAACACTGAAGCTTTCTTT. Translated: CASSIRGTANTEAFF.

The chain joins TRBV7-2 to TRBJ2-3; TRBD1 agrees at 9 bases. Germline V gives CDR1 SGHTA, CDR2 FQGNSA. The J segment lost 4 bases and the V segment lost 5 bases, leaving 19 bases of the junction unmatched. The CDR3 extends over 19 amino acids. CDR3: CASSPLPQGAIRGADTQYF. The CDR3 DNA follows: TGTGCCAGCAGCCCTCTCCCACAGGGGGCGATTCGGGGCGCAGATACGCAGTATTTT.